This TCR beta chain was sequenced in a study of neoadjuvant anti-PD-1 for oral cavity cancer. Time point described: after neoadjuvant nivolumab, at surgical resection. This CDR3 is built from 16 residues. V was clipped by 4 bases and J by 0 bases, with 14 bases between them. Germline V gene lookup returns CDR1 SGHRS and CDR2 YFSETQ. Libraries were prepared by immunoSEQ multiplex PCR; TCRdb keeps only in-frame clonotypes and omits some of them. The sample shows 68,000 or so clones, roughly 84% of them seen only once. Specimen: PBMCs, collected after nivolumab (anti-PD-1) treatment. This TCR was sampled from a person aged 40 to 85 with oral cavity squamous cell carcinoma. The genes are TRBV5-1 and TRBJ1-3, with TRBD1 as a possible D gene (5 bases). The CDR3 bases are TGCGCCAGCAGCCCTGGGGGACTGCCCTCTGGAAACACCATATATTTT. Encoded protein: CASSPGGLPSGNTIYF.